Given below is one T cell receptor (beta chain) in context. Antigen specificity is unknown. The sample is drawn from a study of T cell responses to AZD1222 COVID-19 vaccine. Study-wide results and limits: Spike-specific TCR depth and breadth grew after two AZD1222 doses. Nearly half of spike-specific TCRs reportedly target variant regions that are unmutated in the B.1.351 and B.1.1.7 variants.

In germline, CDR1 is SGHVS, CDR2 FNYEAQ. The CDR3 extends over 14 amino acids. Trimming stripped 0 bases from V and 8 bases from J, with 10 bases between. TCRdb's copy holds only in-frame clones and misses some; the assay was immunoSEQ multiplex PCR. The sample contains over 100,000 clones, about 89% of which appear only once. The sequencing used peripheral blood, collected on day 0 of AZD1222 vaccination. The sequence derives from an adult in good health. V and J are TRBV7-6 and TRBJ1-4; no clear D gene. CDR3 sequence reads: CASSLAIGREKLFF. CDR3 in DNA: TGTGCCAGCAGCTTAGCGATAGGGAGGGAAAAACTGTTTTTT.